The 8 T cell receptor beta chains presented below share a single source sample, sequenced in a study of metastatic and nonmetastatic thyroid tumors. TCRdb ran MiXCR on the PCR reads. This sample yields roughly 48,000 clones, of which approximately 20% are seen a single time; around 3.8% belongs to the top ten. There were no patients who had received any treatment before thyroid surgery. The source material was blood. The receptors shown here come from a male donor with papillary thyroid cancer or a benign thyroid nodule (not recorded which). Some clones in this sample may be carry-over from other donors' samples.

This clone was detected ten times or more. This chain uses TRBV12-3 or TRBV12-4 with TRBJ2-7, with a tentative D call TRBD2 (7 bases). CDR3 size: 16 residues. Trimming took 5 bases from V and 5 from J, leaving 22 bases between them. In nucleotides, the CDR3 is TGTGCCAGCAGTGGGGGGGCGCGGGACCGAAGGAACGAGCAGTACTTC. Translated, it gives CASSGGARDRRNEQYF.

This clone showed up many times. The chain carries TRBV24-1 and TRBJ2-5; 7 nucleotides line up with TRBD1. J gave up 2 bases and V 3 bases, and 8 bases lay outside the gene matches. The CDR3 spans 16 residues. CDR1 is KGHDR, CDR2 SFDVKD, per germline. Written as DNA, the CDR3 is TGTGCCACCAGTGATCTACGTAAGGGGGCTCAAGAGACCCAGTACTTC. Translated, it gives CATSDLRKGAQETQYF.

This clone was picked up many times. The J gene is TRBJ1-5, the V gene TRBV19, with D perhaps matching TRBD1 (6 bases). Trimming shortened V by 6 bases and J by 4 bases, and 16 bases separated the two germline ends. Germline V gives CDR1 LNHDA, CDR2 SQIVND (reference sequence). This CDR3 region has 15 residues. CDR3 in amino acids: CASRRRGAQNQPQHF. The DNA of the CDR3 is TGTGCCAGTAGGAGGAGGGGGGCCCAAAATCAGCCCCAGCATTTT.

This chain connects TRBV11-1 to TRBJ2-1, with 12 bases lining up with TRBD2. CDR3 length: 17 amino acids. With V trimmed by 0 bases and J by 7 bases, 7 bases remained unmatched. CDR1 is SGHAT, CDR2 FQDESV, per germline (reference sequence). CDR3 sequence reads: CASSLAPLAGGGNEQFF. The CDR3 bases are TGTGCCAGCAGCTTAGCGCCCCTAGCGGGAGGGGGTAATGAGCAGTTCTTC.

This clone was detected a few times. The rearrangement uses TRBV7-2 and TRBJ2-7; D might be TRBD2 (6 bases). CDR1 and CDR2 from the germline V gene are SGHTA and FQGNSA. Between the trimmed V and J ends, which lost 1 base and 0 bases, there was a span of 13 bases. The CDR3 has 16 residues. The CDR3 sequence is CASSLGRDGSSYEQYF. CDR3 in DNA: TGTGCCAGCAGCTTAGGGCGGGACGGTAGCTCCTACGAGCAGTACTTC.

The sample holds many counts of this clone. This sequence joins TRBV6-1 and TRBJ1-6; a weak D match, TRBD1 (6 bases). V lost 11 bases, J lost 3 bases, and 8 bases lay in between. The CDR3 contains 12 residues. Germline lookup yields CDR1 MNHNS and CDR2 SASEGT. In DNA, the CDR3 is TGTGCCGGGGGCCACTATAATTCACCCCTCCACTTT. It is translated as CAGGHYNSPLHF.

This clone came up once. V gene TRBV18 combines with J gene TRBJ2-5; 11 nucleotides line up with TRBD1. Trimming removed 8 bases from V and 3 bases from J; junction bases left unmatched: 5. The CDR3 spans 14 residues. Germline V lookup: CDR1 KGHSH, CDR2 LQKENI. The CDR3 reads CASREGQGEETQYF. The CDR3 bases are TGTGCCAGCCGTGAGGGACAGGGGGAAGAGACCCAGTACTTC.

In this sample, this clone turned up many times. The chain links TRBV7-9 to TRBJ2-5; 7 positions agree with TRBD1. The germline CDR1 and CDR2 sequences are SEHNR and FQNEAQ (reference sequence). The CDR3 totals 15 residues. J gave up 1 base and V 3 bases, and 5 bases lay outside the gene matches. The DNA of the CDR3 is TGTGCCAGCAGCTTTCGACGGGACAGCCAAGAGACCCAGTACTTC. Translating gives CASSFRRDSQETQYF.